One sample yielded the 23 T cell receptor beta chains listed below, sequenced in a study of T cell responses to AZD1222 COVID-19 vaccine. Some clones are missing from TCRdb's copy, which holds only in-frame ones; the method was immunoSEQ multiplex PCR. The sample includes under 150,000 clones, 85% to 95% seen only once; the top ten take around 5%. Sequenced here: peripheral blood, sampled on day 0 of AZD1222 vaccination. These receptors all come from an adult in good health.

CDR3 DNA: TGTGCCAGCAGGGGGAGTCAGCCCCAGCATTTT. Its translation: CASRGSQPQHF. This sequence joins TRBV28 and TRBJ1-5; D remains unclear. The germline V gene has CDR1 MDHEN and CDR2 SYDVKM. Trimming pared 6 bases from V and 6 bases from J, leaving 6 bases between. The CDR3 has 11 amino acids.

The gene calls are TRBV3-1 (or the pseudogene TRBV3-2) and TRBJ1-6; the D is unclear. There are 14 residues in the CDR3. Per the germline V gene, CDR1 is LGHDT and CDR2 is YNNKEL (reference sequence). Trimming stripped 4 bases from V and 0 bases from J, with 4 bases between. The CDR3 loop is CASSPGSYNSPLHF. Here the CDR3 DNA reads TGTGCCAGCAGCCCGGGCTCCTATAATTCACCCCTCCACTTT.

This chain uses TRBV5-8 with TRBJ2-1; D may be TRBD1 or TRBD2 (6 bases each). The CDR3 is 15 residues long. Trimming took off 4 bases at V and 4 bases at J, with 15 bases between the two ends. Germline-derived CDR1 and CDR2 are SGHTS and YDEGEE. This chain's CDR3 is CASSPGLRGYNEQFF. CDR3 nucleotide sequence: TGTGCCAGCAGCCCGGGACTTAGGGGGTACAATGAGCAGTTCTTC.

V is TRBV18 and J is TRBJ2-2, with D unclear. Per the germline V gene, CDR1 is KGHSH and CDR2 is LQKENI. The CDR3 is made up of 14 amino acids. Between the trimmed V and J ends, which lost 3 bases and 2 bases, there was a span of 7 bases. This CDR3 reads CASSPGSNTGELFF. CDR3 DNA: TGTGCCAGCTCACCTGGCAGCAACACCGGGGAGCTGTTTTTT.

The J gene is TRBJ1-1, the V gene TRBV5-1; D may be TRBD1 (5 bases). Trimming took off 5 bases at V and 0 bases at J, with 11 bases between the two ends. The CDR3 is 14 residues long. The germline CDR1 and CDR2 sequences are SGHRS and YFSETQ. The CDR3 loop is CASRAGVLNTEAFF. The CDR3 nucleotides read TGCGCCAGCAGGGCGGGGGTCTTGAACACTGAAGCTTTCTTT.

The rearrangement uses TRBV10-3 and TRBJ2-3; D is unclear. Deletions cut 5 bases from V and 1 base from J, with 4 bases between. The germline V gene has CDR1 ENHRY and CDR2 SYGVKD. This CDR3 is 12 amino acids long. The CDR3: CAISQGTDTQYF. The CDR3 DNA sequence: TGTGCCATCAGTCAGGGCACAGATACGCAGTATTTT.

The genes are TRBV2 and TRBJ2-3; D could derive from TRBD1 or TRBD2 (6 bases each). V lost 5 bases to trimming and J lost 0 bases, with 15 bases between them. The germline V gene encodes CDR1 SNHLY and CDR2 FYNNEI. The CDR3 is 16 residues long. CDR3 sequence (DNA): TGTGCCAGCAGTCTACAGGGACTTTCTAGCACAGATACGCAGTATTTT. This codes for CASSLQGLSSTDTQYF.

The rearrangement joins TRBV18 to TRBJ2-7; TRBD2 matches at 8 bases. V was pared by 6 bases and J by 6 bases, with 4 bases of the junction left unmatched. Germline V CDR1 and CDR2: KGHSH, LQKENI. CDR3 length equals 12 residues. CDR3 nucleotides: TGTGCCAGCTCCCACGGGGGGGGCGAGCAGTACTTC. This translates into CASSHGGGEQYF.

This clone was seen only once. The gene calls are TRBV5-8 and TRBJ1-5, with D hard to call. Germline V CDR1 and CDR2: SGHTS, YDEGEE. The germline V and J ends were trimmed by 1 base and 4 bases, with 12 bases remaining between them. The CDR3 has 15 residues. The chain's CDR3 is CASSLTGGNNQPQHF. The CDR3, as DNA: TGTGCCAGCAGCTTGACCGGAGGGAATAATCAGCCCCAGCATTTT.

The rearrangement links TRBV4-2 to TRBJ2-7, with 7 bases that match TRBD2. The junction had 7 bases not matched to a gene; V was cut back by 0 bases and J by 5 bases. Germline V gene lookup returns CDR1 LGHNA and CDR2 YNFKEQ. The CDR3 runs to 15 residues. CDR3 sequence: CASSQEGGSLDEQYF. As DNA, the CDR3 is TGTGCCAGCAGCCAAGAGGGCGGGAGTTTGGACGAGCAGTACTTC.

The gene calls are TRBV6-5 and TRBJ1-2, with D perhaps matching TRBD1 (5 bases). Germline V lookup: CDR1 MNHEY, CDR2 SVGAGI. The CDR3 is 15 residues long. V lost 8 bases to trimming and J lost 5 bases, with 21 bases between them. The CDR3 loop reads CASLDSGLSGYGYTF. The CDR3 DNA sequence: TGTGCCAGCTTAGACTCGGGACTTTCGGGTTATGGCTACACCTTC.

This chain uses TRBV27 with TRBJ2-1, with 8 positions matching TRBD2. This CDR3 comprises 15 residues. The V gene end was trimmed by 1 base and the J gene end by 4 bases; junction bases not matched to a gene: 3. The germline CDR1 and CDR2 sequences are MNHEY and SMNVEV (reference sequence). In nucleotides, the CDR3 is TGTGCCAGCAGTTTATTACCGGGAGGGTACAATGAGCAGTTCTTC. The encoded protein is CASSLLPGGYNEQFF.

The gene calls are TRBV4-3 and TRBJ1-3; D ambiguous. Germline CDR1 reads LGHNA; CDR2 reads YSLEER. The CDR3 runs to 14 residues. V lost 0 bases to trimming and J lost 4 bases, with 7 bases between them. In DNA form, the CDR3 reads TGCGCCAGCAGCCAAGATAAGGGAGGAAACACCATATATTTT. It translates to CASSQDKGGNTIYF.

The V call is TRBV6-2 or TRBV6-3, the J call TRBJ1-1; D is perhaps TRBD1 (6 bases). V shed 2 bases and J shed 0 bases, with 10 bases lying between them. In germline, CDR1 is MNHEY, CDR2 SVGEGT. This CDR3 comprises 15 residues. Here the CDR3 reads CASSYRTVLNTEAFF. The CDR3 bases are TGTGCCAGCAGTTACCGGACAGTTTTGAACACTGAAGCTTTCTTT.

This chain uses TRBV7-8 with TRBJ2-7, with D maybe TRBD1 (6 bases). Germline V lookup: CDR1 SGHVS, CDR2 FQNEAQ. The V and J ends lost 5 bases and 4 bases respectively, with 9 bases between them. The CDR3 has 12 amino acids. CDR3 in amino acids: CASSRTAYEQYF. CDR3 DNA sequence: TGTGCCAGCAGCCGGACAGCATACGAGCAGTACTTC.

Only a few counts were recorded for this clone. The chain links TRBV5-1 to TRBJ2-1, with D unresolved. V was trimmed by 5 bases and J by 5 bases, leaving 17 bases between them. CDR1 and CDR2 from the germline V gene are SGHRS and YFSETQ. This CDR3 is 15 amino acids long. The CDR3 loop reads CASRGSPAPDNEQFF. DNA for the CDR3: TGCGCCAGCAGGGGGTCACCCGCCCCTGACAATGAGCAGTTCTTC.

The chain couples TRBV6-2 or TRBV6-3 to TRBJ2-7, with D maybe TRBD2 (5 bases). V was cut by 2 bases and J by 2 bases, with 10 bases left in between. The CDR3 length is 14 residues. The germline gives CDR1 MNHEY, CDR2 SVGEGT. The CDR3 loop is CASSYEGKAYEQYF. DNA for the CDR3: TGTGCCAGCAGTTACGAGGGCAAAGCCTACGAGCAGTACTTC.

The chain is built from TRBV3-1 (or the pseudogene TRBV3-2) and TRBJ2-7; D is tentatively TRBD1 or TRBD2 (7 bases each). The CDR3 covers 12 residues. Trimming took 4 bases from V and 13 from J, leaving 17 bases between them. Germline loops: CDR1 LGHDT, CDR2 YNNKEL (reference sequence). Here the CDR3 reads CASSPQTGREYF. The DNA for the CDR3 is TGTGCCAGCAGCCCGCAGACAGGGAGGGAATACTTC.

This chain uses TRBV28 with TRBJ1-2, with no clear D. The CDR3 sequence is 15 residues long. The germline CDR1 and CDR2 sequences are MDHEN and SYDVKM. V lost 5 bases and J 0 bases, leaving 13 bases between the germline ends. As DNA, the CDR3 is TGTGCCAGCAGTGCCCCAGGTGAAGCTAACTATGGCTACACCTTC. This sequence encodes CASSAPGEANYGYTF.

The chain combines TRBV9 with TRBJ2-1; 7 positions match TRBD1. V was pared by 7 bases and J by 4 bases, with 8 bases of the junction left unmatched. Looked up from germline, CDR1 is SGDLS and CDR2 is YYNGEE. There are 14 residues in the CDR3. This CDR3 is CASGSLTGYNEQFF. In nucleotides, the CDR3 is TGTGCCAGCGGTTCACTGACAGGGTACAATGAGCAGTTCTTC.

V gene TRBV7-6 combines with J gene TRBJ2-3, with TRBD2 identical over 8 bases. Germline trimming cut 5 bases from V and 3 bases from J; bases unmatched to any gene: 7. The CDR3 runs 15 residues. The germline gives CDR1 SGHVS, CDR2 FNYEAQ. In DNA, the CDR3 is TGTGCCAGCAGCGACCGACTAGCGAAGACAGATACGCAGTATTTT. This codes for CASSDRLAKTDTQYF.

The chain uses TRBV7-9 and TRBJ2-1; D is uncertain. Trimming took off 1 base at V and 2 bases at J, with 9 bases between the two ends. The CDR3 runs 15 residues. CDR1 and CDR2 from the germline V gene are SEHNR and FQNEAQ (reference sequence). In DNA, the CDR3 is TGTGCCAGCAGCTTAGGGGCAGGCACCTACAATGAGCAGTTCTTC. The encoded protein is CASSLGAGTYNEQFF. Full variable domain (outside the CDR3, taken from reference TRBV7-9 and TRBJ2-1): DTGVSQNPRHKITKRGQNVTFRCDPISEHNRLYWYRQTLGQGPEFLTYFQNEAQLEKSRLLSDRFSAERPKGSFSTLEIQRTEQGDSAMYLCASSLGAGTYNEQFFGPGTRLTVL.

This sequence joins TRBV7-6 and TRBJ2-5, with 8 nucleotides matching TRBD2. V gave up 4 bases and J gave up 1 base; unmatched junction bases: 11. Germline CDR1 SGHVS, CDR2 FNYEAQ. There are 17 residues in the CDR3. The CDR3 bases are TGTGCCAGCAGCTCCCCCGTTGCCCGGGGGGGCCAAGAGACCCAGTACTTC. Amino acids: CASSSPVARGGQETQYF.